Listed here are 11 T cell receptor beta chains from one sample, sequenced in a study of control samples from healthy donors and cancer patients. Sequenced by immunoSEQ multiplex PCR; TCRdb stores in-frame clones only, minus some. The sample records 15,000 to 20,000 clones, approximately 90% being singletons. Sequencing was carried out using PBMCs. These TCRs come from a woman aged 60-75 years with head and neck cancer.

There are a few counts of this clone. V usage is TRBV19 and J usage is TRBJ2-7; D is perhaps TRBD1 (6 bases). Trimming stripped 6 bases from V and 3 bases from J, with 12 bases between. This CDR3 spans 13 amino acids. Germline CDR1 reads LNHDA; CDR2 reads SQIVND (reference sequence). The CDR3 DNA reads TGTGCCAGTAGATCGGACAGAGGCTACGAGCAGTACTTC. The encoded protein is CASRSDRGYEQYF.

Only one count was recorded for this clone. The chain uses TRBV3-1 (or the pseudogene TRBV3-2) and TRBJ2-1, with D possibly being TRBD1 or TRBD2 (5 bases each). Trimming shortened V by 4 bases and J by 2 bases, and 15 bases separated the two germline ends. The germline V gene encodes CDR1 LGHDT and CDR2 YNNKEL (reference sequence). The length of the CDR3 is 16 residues. CDR3 DNA sequence: TGTGCCAGCAGCCGCCTCCTAGGGACCACCTACAATGAGCAGTTCTTC. This gives the protein CASSRLLGTTYNEQFF.

This chain joins TRBV9 and TRBJ2-7, with 11 positions matching TRBD2. V gave up 4 bases and J gave up 6 bases; unmatched junction bases: 9. CDR1 is SGDLS, CDR2 YYNGEE, per germline. This CDR3 has 15 amino acids. The CDR3 protein is CASSPSPGTSGEQYF. CDR3 DNA sequence: TGTGCCAGCAGCCCATCTCCCGGGACTAGCGGCGAGCAGTACTTC.

The V and J genes are TRBV4-2 and TRBJ1-5, with 10 bases fitting TRBD1. The CDR3 has 16 residues. V gave up 3 bases and J gave up 7 bases; unmatched junction bases: 9. Germline V gene data show CDR1 as LGHNA and CDR2 as YNFKEQ. CDR3 coding DNA: TGTGCCAGCAGCCAGGCCGGGACAGGGGTAGAGCAGCCCCAGCATTTT. This codes for CASSQAGTGVEQPQHF.

The chain carries TRBV3-1 (or the pseudogene TRBV3-2) and TRBJ1-1; perhaps TRBD1 as D (6 bases). Trimming removed 2 bases at V and 5 bases at J, with 18 bases between. Germline CDR1 is LGHDT and CDR2 is YNNKEL (reference sequence). The length of the CDR3 is 16 residues. Here the CDR3 DNA reads TGTGCCAGCAGCCAAATGGGGGCGGCGGGGGTAACTGAAGCTTTCTTT. Translation: CASSQMGAAGVTEAFF.

The genes are TRBV3-1 (or the pseudogene TRBV3-2) and TRBJ2-5; possible D gene TRBD1, 6 bases. This CDR3 has 14 residues. CDR1 and CDR2 (germline): LGHDT, YNNKEL (reference sequence). V was clipped by 4 bases and J by 7 bases, with 16 bases between them. CDR3 sequence reads: CASSRGTTLGTQYF. The CDR3 coding sequence is TGTGCCAGCAGCCGGGGGACAACCCTGGGGACCCAGTACTTC.

The V call is TRBV7-3, the J call TRBJ2-1, with 8 nucleotides matching TRBD2. Unmatched junction bases numbered 5, after V lost 4 bases and J lost 6 bases. Germline V gene lookup returns CDR1 SGHTA and CDR2 FQGTGA. This CDR3 has 14 residues. The CDR3 DNA follows: TGTGCCAGCAGCTCCACTAGCGGTTCCAATGAGCAGTTCTTC. Its translation is CASSSTSGSNEQFF.

The DNA for the CDR3 is TGTGCCAGCAGCTACAGGACAGGGTCAGAGACCCAGTACTTC. Its protein product is CASSYRTGSETQYF. The chain couples TRBV7-2 to TRBJ2-5; 8 bases match TRBD1. CDR3 length: 14 amino acids. CDR1 SGHTA and CDR2 FQGNSA come from the germline V gene. The trim removed 4 bases at V and 4 bases at J, leaving 5 bases unmatched.

V gene TRBV2 combines with J gene TRBJ2-1; D is possibly TRBD1 or TRBD2 (6 bases each). The V end lost 5 bases, the J end lost 4 bases, and 9 bases lay between the germline ends. Per germline, CDR1 SNHLY and CDR2 FYNNEI. The CDR3 runs 13 residues. In DNA form, the CDR3 reads TGTGCCAGCAGTCAAGGGGGGTACAATGAGCAGTTCTTC. It codes for CASSQGGYNEQFF.

The V gene is TRBV9, the J gene TRBJ1-2; 12 bases agree with TRBD1. CDR3 length: 17 residues. V was pared by 2 bases and J by 10 bases, with 15 bases of the junction left unmatched. Per germline, CDR1 SGDLS and CDR2 YYNGEE. The CDR3 bases are TGTGCCAGCAGCGTCCGGGACAGGGGGCCCACTTATCAGGCCTACACCTTC. Translation gives CASSVRDRGPTYQAYTF.

The chain recombines TRBV20-1 with TRBJ2-7; maybe TRBD1 (6 bases). Trimming took 8 bases from V and 2 from J, leaving 10 bases between them. CDR1 and CDR2 (germline): DFQATT, SNEGSKA (reference sequence). The CDR3 length is 11 residues. In DNA, the CDR3 is TGCAGTAGCAACAGGGCCTACGAGCAGTACTTC. Encoded protein: CSSNRAYEQYF.